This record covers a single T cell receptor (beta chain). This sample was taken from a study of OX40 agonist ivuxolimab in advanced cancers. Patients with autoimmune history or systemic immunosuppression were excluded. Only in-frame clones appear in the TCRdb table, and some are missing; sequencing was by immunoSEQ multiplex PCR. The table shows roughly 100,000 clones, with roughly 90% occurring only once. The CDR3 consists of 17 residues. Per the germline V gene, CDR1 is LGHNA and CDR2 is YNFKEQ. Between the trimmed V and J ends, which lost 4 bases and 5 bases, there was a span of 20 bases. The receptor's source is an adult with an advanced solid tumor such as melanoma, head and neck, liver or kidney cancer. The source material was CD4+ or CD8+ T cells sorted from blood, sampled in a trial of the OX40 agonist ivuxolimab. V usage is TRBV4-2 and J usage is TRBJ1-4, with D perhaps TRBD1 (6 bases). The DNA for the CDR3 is TGTGCCAGCAGCCCCCTCAGGGACAAATTGAGGAATGAAAAACTGTTTTTT. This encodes CASSPLRDKLRNEKLFF.